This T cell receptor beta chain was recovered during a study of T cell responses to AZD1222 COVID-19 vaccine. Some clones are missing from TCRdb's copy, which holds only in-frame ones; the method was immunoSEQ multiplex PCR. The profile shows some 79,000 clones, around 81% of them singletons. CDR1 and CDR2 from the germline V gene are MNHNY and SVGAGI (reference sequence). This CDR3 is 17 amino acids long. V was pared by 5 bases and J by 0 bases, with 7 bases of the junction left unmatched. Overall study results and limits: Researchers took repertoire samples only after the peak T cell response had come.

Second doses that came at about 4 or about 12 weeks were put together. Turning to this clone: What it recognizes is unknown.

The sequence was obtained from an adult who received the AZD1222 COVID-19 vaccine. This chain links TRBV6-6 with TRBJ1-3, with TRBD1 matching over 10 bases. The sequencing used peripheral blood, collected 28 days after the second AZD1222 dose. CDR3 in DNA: TGTGCCAGCAGTCCCCGGACAGGGGGAAGCTCTGGAAACACCATATATTTT. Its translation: CASSPRTGGSSGNTIYF.